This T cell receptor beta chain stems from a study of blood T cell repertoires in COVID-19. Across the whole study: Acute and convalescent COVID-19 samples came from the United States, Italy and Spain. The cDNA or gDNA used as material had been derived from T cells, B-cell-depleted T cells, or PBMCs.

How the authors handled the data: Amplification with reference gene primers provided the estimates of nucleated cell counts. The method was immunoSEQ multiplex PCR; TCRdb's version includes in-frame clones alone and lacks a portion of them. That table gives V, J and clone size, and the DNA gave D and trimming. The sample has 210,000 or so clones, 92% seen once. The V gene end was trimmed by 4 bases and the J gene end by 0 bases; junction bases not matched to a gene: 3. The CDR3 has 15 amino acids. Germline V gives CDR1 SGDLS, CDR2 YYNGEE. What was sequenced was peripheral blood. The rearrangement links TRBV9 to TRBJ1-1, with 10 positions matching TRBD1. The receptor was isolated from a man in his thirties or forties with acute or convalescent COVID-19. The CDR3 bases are TGTGCCAGCAGCTCGGGACAGGGGATGAACACTGAAGCTTTCTTT. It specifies CASSSGQGMNTEAFF.